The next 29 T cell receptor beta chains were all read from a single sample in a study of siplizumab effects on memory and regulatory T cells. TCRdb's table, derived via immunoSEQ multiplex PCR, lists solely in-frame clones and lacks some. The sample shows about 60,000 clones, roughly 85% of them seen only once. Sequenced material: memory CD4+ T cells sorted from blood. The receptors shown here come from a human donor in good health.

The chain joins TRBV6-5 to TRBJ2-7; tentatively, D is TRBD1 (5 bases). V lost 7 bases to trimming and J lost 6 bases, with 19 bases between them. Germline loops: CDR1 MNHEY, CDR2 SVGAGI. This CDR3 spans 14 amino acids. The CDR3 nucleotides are TGTGCCAGCACCACAGCAGGGAAATTAGGCGAGCAGTACTTC. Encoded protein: CASTTAGKLGEQYF.

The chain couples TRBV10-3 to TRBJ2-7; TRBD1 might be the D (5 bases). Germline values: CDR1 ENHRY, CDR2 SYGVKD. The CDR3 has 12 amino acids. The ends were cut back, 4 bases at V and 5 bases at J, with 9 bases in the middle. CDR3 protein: CAISAQGDEQYF. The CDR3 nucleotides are TGTGCCATCAGTGCCCAGGGCGACGAGCAGTACTTC.

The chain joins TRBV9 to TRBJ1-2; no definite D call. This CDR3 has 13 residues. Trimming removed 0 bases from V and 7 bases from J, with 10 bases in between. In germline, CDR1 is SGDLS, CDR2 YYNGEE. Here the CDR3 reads CASSVATLGGYTF. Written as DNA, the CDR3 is TGTGCCAGCAGCGTAGCAACCCTGGGTGGCTACACCTTC.

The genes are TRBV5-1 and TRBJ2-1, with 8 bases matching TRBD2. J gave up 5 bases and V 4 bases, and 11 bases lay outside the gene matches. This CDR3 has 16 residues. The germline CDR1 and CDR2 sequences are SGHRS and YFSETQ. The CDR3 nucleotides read TGCGCCAGCAGCACCCGGGGGCCACTAGCGGACAATGAGCAGTTCTTC. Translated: CASSTRGPLADNEQFF.

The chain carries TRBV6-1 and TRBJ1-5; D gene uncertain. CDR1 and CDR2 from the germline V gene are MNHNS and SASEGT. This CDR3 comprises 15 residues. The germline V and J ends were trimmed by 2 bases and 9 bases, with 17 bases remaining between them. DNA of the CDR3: TGTGCCAGCAGTGAATGGGCAAGGAATCCGGGGCCCCAGCATTTT. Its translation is CASSEWARNPGPQHF.

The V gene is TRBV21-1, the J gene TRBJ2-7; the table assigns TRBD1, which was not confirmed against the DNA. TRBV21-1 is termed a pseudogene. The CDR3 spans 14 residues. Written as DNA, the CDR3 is TGTGCCAGCAGCAAATTCCCAGGGTGGGACGAGCAGTACTTC. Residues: CASSKFPGWDEQYF.

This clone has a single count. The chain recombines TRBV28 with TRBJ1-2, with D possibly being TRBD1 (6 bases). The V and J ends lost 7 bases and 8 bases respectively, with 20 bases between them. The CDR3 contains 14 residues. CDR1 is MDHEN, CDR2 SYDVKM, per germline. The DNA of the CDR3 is TGTGCCAGCAATGATAAACGCTTAAGGGGGGGCTACACCTTC. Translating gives CASNDKRLRGGYTF.

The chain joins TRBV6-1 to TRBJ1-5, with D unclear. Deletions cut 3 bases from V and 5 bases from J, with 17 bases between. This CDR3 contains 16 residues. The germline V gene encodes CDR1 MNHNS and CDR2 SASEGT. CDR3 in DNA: TGTGCCAGCAGTGAGGTTTTAGCGTTGGTAGATCAGCCCCAGCATTTT. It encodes CASSEVLALVDQPQHF.

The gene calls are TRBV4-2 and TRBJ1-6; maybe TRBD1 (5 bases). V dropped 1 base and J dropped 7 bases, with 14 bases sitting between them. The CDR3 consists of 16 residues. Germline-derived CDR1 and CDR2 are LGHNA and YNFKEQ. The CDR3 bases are TGTGCCAGCAGCCAAGGAACGTCAGGGAGCAATTCACCCCTCCACTTT. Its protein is CASSQGTSGSNSPLHF.

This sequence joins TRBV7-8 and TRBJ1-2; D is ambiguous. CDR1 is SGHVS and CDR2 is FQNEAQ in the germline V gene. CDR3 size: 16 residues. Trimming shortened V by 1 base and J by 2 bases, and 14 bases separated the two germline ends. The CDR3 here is CASSLGTGNLNYGYTF. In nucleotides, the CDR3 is TGTGCCAGCAGCTTAGGAACGGGGAATTTAAACTATGGCTACACCTTC.

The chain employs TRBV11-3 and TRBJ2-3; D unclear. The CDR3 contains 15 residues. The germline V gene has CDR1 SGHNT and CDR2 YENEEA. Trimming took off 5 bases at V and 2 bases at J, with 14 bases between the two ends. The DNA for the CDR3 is TGTGCCAGCAGCCCGGAGTCGGGCTACACAGATACGCAGTATTTT. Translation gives CASSPESGYTDTQYF.

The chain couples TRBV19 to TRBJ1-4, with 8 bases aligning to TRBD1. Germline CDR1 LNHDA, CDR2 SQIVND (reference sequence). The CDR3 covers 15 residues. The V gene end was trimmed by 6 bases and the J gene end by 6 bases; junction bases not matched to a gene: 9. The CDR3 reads CASRTPGGMDEKLFF. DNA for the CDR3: TGTGCCAGTAGAACTCCAGGGGGCATGGATGAAAAACTGTTTTTT.

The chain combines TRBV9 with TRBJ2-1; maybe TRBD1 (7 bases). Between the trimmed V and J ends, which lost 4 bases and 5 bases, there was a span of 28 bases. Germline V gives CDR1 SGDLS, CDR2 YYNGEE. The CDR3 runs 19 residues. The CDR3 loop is CASSLLTGRSVAVDNEQFF. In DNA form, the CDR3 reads TGTGCCAGCAGCCTGTTGACAGGGCGATCGGTAGCGGTCGACAATGAGCAGTTCTTC.

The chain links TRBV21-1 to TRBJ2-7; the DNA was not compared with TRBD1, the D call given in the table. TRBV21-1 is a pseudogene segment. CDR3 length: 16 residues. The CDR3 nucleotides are TGTGCCAGCAGCAAGGCATGGGGTGGCAGGGCCTACGAGCAGTACTTC. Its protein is CASSKAWGGRAYEQYF.

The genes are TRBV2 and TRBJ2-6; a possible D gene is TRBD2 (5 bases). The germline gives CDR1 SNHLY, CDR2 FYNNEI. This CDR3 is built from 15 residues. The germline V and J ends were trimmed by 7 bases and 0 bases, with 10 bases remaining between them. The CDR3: CASTFGLSGANVLTF. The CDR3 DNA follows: TGTGCCAGCACCTTCGGACTCTCTGGGGCCAACGTCCTGACTTTC.

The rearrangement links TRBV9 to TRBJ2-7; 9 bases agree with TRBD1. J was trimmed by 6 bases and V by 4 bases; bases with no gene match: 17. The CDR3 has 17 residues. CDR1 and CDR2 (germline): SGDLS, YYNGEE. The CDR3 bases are TGTGCCAGCAGCCTCAGGACAGGGGCCATGGCCCACGGCGAGCAGTACTTC. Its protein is CASSLRTGAMAHGEQYF.

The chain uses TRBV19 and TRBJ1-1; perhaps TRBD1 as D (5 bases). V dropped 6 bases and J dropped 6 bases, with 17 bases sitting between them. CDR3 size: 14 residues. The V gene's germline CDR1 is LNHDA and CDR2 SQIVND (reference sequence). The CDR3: CASRTGTVGPEAFF. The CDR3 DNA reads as TGTGCCAGTAGGACCGGGACGGTGGGACCTGAAGCTTTCTTT.

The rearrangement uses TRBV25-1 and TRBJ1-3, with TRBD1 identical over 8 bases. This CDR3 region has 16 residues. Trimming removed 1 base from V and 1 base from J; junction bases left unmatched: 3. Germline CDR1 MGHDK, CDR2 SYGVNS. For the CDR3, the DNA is TGTGCCAGCAGTGAATTAGGACAGGGATCTGGAAACACCATATATTTT. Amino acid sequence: CASSELGQGSGNTIYF.

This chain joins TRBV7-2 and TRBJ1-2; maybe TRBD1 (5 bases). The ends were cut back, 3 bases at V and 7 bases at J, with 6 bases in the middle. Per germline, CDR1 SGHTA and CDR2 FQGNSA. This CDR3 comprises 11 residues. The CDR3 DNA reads TGTGCCAGCAGCTTGGACACTGGCTACACCTTC. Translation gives CASSLDTGYTF.

This CDR3 is CAWRGQHTEAFF. CDR3 nucleotide sequence: TGTGCCTGGAGGGGTCAGCACACTGAAGCTTTCTTT. The V and J genes are TRBV30 and TRBJ1-1; the D is unclear. The germline V gene encodes CDR1 GTSNPN and CDR2 SVGIG (reference sequence). The CDR3 has 12 residues. The V and J ends lost 3 bases and 3 bases respectively, with 8 bases between them.

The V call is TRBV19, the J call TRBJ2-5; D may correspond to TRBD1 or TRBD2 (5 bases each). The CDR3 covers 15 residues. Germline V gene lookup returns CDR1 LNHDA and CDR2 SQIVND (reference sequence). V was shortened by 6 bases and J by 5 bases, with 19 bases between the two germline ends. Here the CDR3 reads CASSRFRDSGETQYF. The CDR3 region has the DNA TGTGCCAGTAGCCGCTTCCGGGATTCAGGGGAGACCCAGTACTTC.

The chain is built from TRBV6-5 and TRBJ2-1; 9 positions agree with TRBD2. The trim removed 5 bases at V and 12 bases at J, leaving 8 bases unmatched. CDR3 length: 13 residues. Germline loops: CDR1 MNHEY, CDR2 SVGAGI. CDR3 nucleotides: TGTGCCAGCAGTGAAGAATTACTAGCGGGGCAGTTCTTC. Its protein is CASSEELLAGQFF.

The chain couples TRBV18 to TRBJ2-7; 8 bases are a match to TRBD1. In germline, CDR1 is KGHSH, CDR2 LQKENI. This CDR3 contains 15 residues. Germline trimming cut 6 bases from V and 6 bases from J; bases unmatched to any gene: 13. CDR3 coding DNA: TGTGCCAGCTCGGGGGCGCGGCAGGGGGCCGGCGAGCAGTACTTC. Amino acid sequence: CASSGARQGAGEQYF.

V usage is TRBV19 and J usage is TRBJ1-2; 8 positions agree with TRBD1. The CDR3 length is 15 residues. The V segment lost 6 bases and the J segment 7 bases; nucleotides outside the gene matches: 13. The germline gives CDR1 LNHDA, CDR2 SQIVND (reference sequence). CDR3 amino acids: CASRIDRGMVGGYTF. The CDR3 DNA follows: TGTGCCAGTAGGATTGACAGGGGCATGGTAGGTGGCTACACCTTC.

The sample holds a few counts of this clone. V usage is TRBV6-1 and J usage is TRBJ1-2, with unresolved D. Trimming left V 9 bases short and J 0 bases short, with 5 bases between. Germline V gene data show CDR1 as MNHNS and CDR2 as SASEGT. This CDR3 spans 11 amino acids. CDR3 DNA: TGTGCCAGGTCAGCTAACTATGGCTACACCTTC. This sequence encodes CARSANYGYTF.

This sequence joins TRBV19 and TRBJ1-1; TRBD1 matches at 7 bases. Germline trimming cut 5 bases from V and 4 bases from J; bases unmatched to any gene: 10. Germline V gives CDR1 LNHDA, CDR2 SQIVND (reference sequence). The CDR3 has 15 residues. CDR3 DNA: TGTGCCAGTAGTCCAATCGACAGGGTGGTCACTGAAGCTTTCTTT. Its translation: CASSPIDRVVTEAFF.

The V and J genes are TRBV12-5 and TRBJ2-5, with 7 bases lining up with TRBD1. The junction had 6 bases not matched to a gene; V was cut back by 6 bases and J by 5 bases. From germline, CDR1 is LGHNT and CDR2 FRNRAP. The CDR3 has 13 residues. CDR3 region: CASGVQGEETQYF. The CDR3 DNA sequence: TGTGCTAGTGGGGTTCAGGGGGAGGAGACCCAGTACTTC.

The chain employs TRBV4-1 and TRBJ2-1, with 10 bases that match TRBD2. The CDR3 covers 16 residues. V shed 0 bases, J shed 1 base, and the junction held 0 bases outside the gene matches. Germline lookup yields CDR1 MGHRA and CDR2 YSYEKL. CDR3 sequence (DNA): TGCGCCAGCAGCCAAGAGGGACTAGCGTCCTACAATGAGCAGTTCTTC. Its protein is CASSQEGLASYNEQFF.

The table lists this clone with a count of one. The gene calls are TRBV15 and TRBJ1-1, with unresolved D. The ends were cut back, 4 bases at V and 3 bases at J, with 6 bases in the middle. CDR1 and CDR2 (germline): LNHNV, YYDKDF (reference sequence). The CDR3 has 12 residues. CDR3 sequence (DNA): TGTGCCACCAGCACCGGTTACACTGAAGCTTTCTTT. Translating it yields CATSTGYTEAFF.